This entry features one TCR beta chain sequence. V lost 7 bases and J 2 bases, leaving 9 bases between the germline ends. CDR3 size: 14 residues. Germline V gives CDR1 MNHEY, CDR2 SMNVEV (reference sequence). This sample stems from a study of blood T cell repertoires in COVID-19. Profiling relied on immunoSEQ multiplex PCR, and the TCRdb table lists in-frame clones only, not all of them. The sample carries more than 200,000 clones, about 87% recorded once. Sequenced material: peripheral blood. The origin of this receptor is a woman aged 60-75 years with COVID-19, enrolled during active disease. The chain employs TRBV27 and TRBJ2-6; D is uncertain. In nucleotides, the CDR3 is TGTGCCAGCATGCTATCCGCTGGGGCCAACGTCCTGACTTTC. Translated, it gives CASMLSAGANVLTF.